This T cell receptor beta chain was sequenced for a study of post-analysis software for immune sequencing data. CDR3 length: 13 residues. Germline V gives CDR1 MNHEY, CDR2 SVGAGI. About this clonotype: Its antigen is still unknown.

Unique molecular identifiers had been added to the TCR beta cDNA libraries. MiXCR, applied by TCRdb to the PCR reads, yields one record per CDR3 protein. This sample has roughly 620,000 distinct CDR3 sequences, with roughly 47% found just once. Overall study findings and caveats: Controls showed lower frequencies than patients for roughly five TRBV segments, and TRBV5-6, TRBV5-1 and TRBV20-1 were among these. Normalized Chao1 diversity was significantly reduced in patients versus controls.

The TCR comes from a girl aged 5 to 17 with multiple sclerosis. This chain uses TRBV6-5 with TRBJ2-7, with TRBD2 matching over 7 bases. The J call could be wrong; TRBJ2-4 is a better fit for the DNA end. The source material was blood. The CDR3 protein is CASNPGGKNIQYF. The CDR3 DNA reads as TGTGCCAGCAACCCGGGGGGCAAAAACATTCAGTACTTC.